What follows are 7 T cell receptor beta chains derived from one specimen sequenced in a study of T cell repertoires in cytomegalovirus infection. Using its own MiXCR run on the reads, TCRdb lists one record per CDR3 protein. This sample yields roughly 150,000 distinct CDR3 sequences, of which 32% are seen a single time; 52% belongs to the top ten. These receptors have no known antigen. This specimen consisted of CD8+ T cells from cultured PBMCs, obtained from culture after CMV antigen stimulation. These receptors came from a human donor in good health (CMV status not recorded). Some clones in this sample may be carry-over from other donors' samples.

In this sample, this clonotype turned up once. This chain joins TRBV27 and TRBJ1-2; D remains ambiguous. The CDR3 is made up of 12 amino acids. The germline V gene encodes CDR1 MNHEY and CDR2 SMNVEV (reference sequence). Trimming pared 6 bases from V and 1 base from J, leaving 6 bases between. The CDR3 is CASSDDNYGYTF. The CDR3 coding sequence is TGTGCCAGCAGCGACGATAACTATGGCTACACCTTC.

The chain links TRBV7-9 to TRBJ2-1, with 9 positions matching TRBD1. The junction had 9 bases not matched to a gene; V was cut back by 4 bases and J by 8 bases. CDR3 length equals 15 residues. Germline V gene lookup returns CDR1 SEHNR and CDR2 FQNEAQ (reference sequence). CDR3: CASSSGGTGNHEQFF. CDR3 nucleotide sequence: TGTGCCAGCAGCTCAGGGGGGACAGGGAACCATGAGCAGTTCTTC. The full variable domain, rest sourced from reference TRBV7-9 and TRBJ2-1, is DTGVSQNPRHKITKRGQNVTFRCDPISEHNRLYWYRQTLGQGPEFLTYFQNEAQLEKSRLLSDRFSAERPKGSFSTLEIQRTEQGDSAMYLCASSSGGTGNHEQFFGPGTRLTVL.

This clonotype was found many times. The rearrangement links TRBV9 to TRBJ1-2; a possible D gene is TRBD1 (6 bases). V lost 4 bases to trimming and J lost 7 bases, with 11 bases between them. Germline V gene sequence: CDR1 SGDLS, CDR2 YYNGEE. The CDR3 length is 12 residues. The CDR3 is CASSPGQSGYTF. Written as DNA, the CDR3 is TGTGCCAGCAGCCCTGGACAGAGTGGCTACACCTTC. Using reference TRBV9 and TRBJ1-2 for the parts outside the CDR3, the full variable domain is DSGVTQTPKHLITATGQRVTLRCSPRSGDLSVYWYQQSLDQGLQFLIQYYNGEERAKGNILERFSAQQFPDLHSELNLSSLELGDSALYFCASSPGQSGYTFGSGTRLTVV.

CDR3 nucleotides: TGTGCCAGTACCCCCCCGGACCCACTCATAGAGACCCAGTACTTC. Translating it yields CASTPPDPLIETQYF. The chain combines TRBV19 with TRBJ2-5, with D hard to call. Looked up from germline, CDR1 is LNHDA and CDR2 is SQIVND (reference sequence). The CDR3 runs to 15 residues. Trimming cost V 7 bases and J 4 bases, with 19 bases left between them.

This clonotype has more than one count but fewer than ten. V usage is TRBV28 and J usage is TRBJ2-7, with 7 bases fitting TRBD2. V shed 7 bases and J 2 bases; nucleotides not matched to a gene: 11. This CDR3 has 15 residues. Looked up from germline, CDR1 is MDHEN and CDR2 is SYDVKM. The CDR3 sequence is CASKPLRGGPYEQYF. DNA of the CDR3: TGTGCCAGCAAACCTCTTCGCGGGGGACCCTACGAGCAGTACTTC.

The sample holds many counts of this clonotype. This sequence joins TRBV7-9 and TRBJ2-7; D call uncertain. This CDR3 is built from 12 residues. CDR1 is SEHNR and CDR2 is FQNEAQ in the germline V gene (reference sequence). V gave up 1 base and J gave up 4 bases, with 5 bases separating them. The DNA of the CDR3 is TGTGCCAGCAGCTTAGGAGTTTACGAGCAGTACTTC. The encoded protein is CASSLGVYEQYF.

The chain couples TRBV19 to TRBJ1-5; 7 bases map to TRBD1. Germline CDR1 and CDR2: LNHDA and SQIVND (reference sequence). The V and J ends lost 2 bases and 4 bases, in that order; junction bases with no gene match: 8. The CDR3 has 16 residues. The CDR3 DNA reads as TGTGCCAGTAGTATAATTCCGGGACAGAAAAATCAGCCCCAGCATTTT. Its translation is CASSIIPGQKNQPQHF.